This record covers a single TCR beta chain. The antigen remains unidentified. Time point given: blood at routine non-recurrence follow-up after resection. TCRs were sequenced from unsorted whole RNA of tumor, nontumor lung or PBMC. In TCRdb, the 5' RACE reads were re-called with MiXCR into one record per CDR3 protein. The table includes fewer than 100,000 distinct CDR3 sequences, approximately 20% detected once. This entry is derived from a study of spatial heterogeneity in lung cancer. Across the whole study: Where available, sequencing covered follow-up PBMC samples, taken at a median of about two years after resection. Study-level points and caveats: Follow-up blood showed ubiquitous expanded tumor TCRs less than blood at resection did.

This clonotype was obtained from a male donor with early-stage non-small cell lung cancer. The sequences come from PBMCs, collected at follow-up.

The CDR3 reads CASSLGGGGVGQNIQYF. The CDR3 DNA reads as TGTGCCAGCAGCTTAGGAGGTGGCGGGGTCGGGCAAAACATTCAGTACTTC. V and J are TRBV7-2 and TRBJ2-4, with D tentatively TRBD2 (6 bases). Germline CDR1 and CDR2: SGHTA and FQGNSA. The V end was cut by 1 base, the J end by 5 bases, with 18 bases between. The CDR3 spans 17 residues.